The clone carrying this T cell receptor (beta chain) showed up many times. Its cognate antigen is unknown. This specimen comes from a study of CD8 T cells in ankylosing spondylitis. Study results and limitations: Clones linked with disease were CD8+ and fairly uncommon in the peripheral blood.

TCRdb passed the 5' RACE reads through MiXCR, listing each CDR3 protein once. The sample carries 30,000 to 45,000 distinct CDR3 sequences, around 15% recorded once. Germline V gene data show CDR1 as MNHEY and CDR2 as SMNVEV (reference sequence). Trimming stripped 1 base from V and 1 base from J, with 9 bases between. This CDR3 region has 15 residues. The sequence derives from a male donor with ankylosing spondylitis. V gene TRBV27 combines with J gene TRBJ2-3, with D possibly TRBD2 on 6 matching bases. The sample comprised synovial fluid, either unsorted or a sorted T cell fraction (not recorded which). CDR3 in amino acids: CASSLLAAGTDTQYF. The DNA of the CDR3 is TGTGCCAGCAGTTTATTAGCGGCAGGCACAGATACGCAGTATTTT.